These 17 T cell receptor beta chains were all obtained from the same sample, sequenced in a study of blood T cells in healthy people across ages. Sample-barcoded 5' priming and a J-beta primer mix drove a second PCR of 7 to 11 cycles. TCRdb called the 5' RACE reads again in MiXCR, with one record for every CDR3 protein. This sample has some 890,000 distinct CDR3 sequences, with 25% to 30% found just once. This sample was shared with a second study, whose subject was T cells of mothers and their children.

Specimen: blood. These receptor sequences come from a woman in her forties in good health.

The chain carries TRBV2 and TRBJ2-7; the D is unclear. V lost 3 bases to trimming and J lost 0 bases, with 12 bases between them. Looked up from germline, CDR1 is SNHLY and CDR2 is FYNNEI. The CDR3 covers 15 residues. The CDR3 reads CASSESSLSSYEQYF. CDR3 in DNA: TGTGCCAGCAGTGAGTCCAGTTTAAGCTCCTACGAGCAGTACTTC.

This clonotype was observed a few times. This chain joins TRBV7-9 and TRBJ2-3; no firm D call. Germline lookup yields CDR1 SEHNR and CDR2 FQNEAQ (reference sequence). The CDR3 runs 15 residues. Between the trimmed V and J ends, which lost 5 bases and 0 bases, there was a span of 12 bases. The CDR3 DNA reads as TGTGCCAGCAGCCTTTACACAACTAGCACAGATACGCAGTATTTT. Translation gives CASSLYTTSTDTQYF.

This sequence joins TRBV29-1 and TRBJ2-2, with D unclear. The V end was cut by 0 bases, the J end by 1 base, with 12 bases between. Germline loops: CDR1 SQVTM, CDR2 ANQGSEA. The CDR3 length is 16 residues. The CDR3 loop is CSVEDLGTVNTGELFF. CDR3 DNA sequence: TGCAGCGTTGAAGATCTCGGCACTGTGAACACCGGGGAGCTGTTTTTT.

This clonotype has only a few counts. The chain joins TRBV2 to TRBJ1-2; D ambiguous. Germline V gives CDR1 SNHLY, CDR2 FYNNEI. CDR3 size: 13 residues. V lost 7 bases, J lost 6 bases, and 15 bases lay in between. CDR3 region: CASIGSEYDGYTF. The CDR3 DNA sequence: TGTGCCAGCATCGGCAGTGAATATGATGGCTACACCTTC.

The V call is TRBV5-1, the J call TRBJ2-7; 9 nucleotides line up with TRBD1. V gave up 4 bases and J gave up 5 bases; unmatched junction bases: 10. The CDR3 loop spans 15 amino acids. Germline V gives CDR1 SGHRS, CDR2 YFSETQ. CDR3: CASSPRGQGNDEQYF. Here the CDR3 DNA reads TGCGCCAGCAGCCCGCGGGGACAGGGTAACGACGAGCAGTACTTC.

Points on this clonotype: One end of the junction varies from germline; a read error may be responsible. V usage is TRBV7-2 and J usage is TRBJ1-1, with D hard to call. Germline V gene sequence: CDR1 SGHTA, CDR2 FQGNSA. This CDR3 has 16 residues. The CDR3 reads CAGSFSPGRMNTEAFF. In DNA, the CDR3 is TGTGCCGGCAGCTTTTCGCCAGGAAGAATGAACACTGAAGCTTTCTTT.

J is TRBJ1-2 and V is TRBV14, with 8 bases aligning to TRBD1. CDR1 and CDR2 (germline): SGHDN, FVKESK. The CDR3 is 16 residues long. Trimming removed 5 bases from V and 1 base from J; junction bases left unmatched: 9. CDR3 nucleotides: TGTGCCAGCAGCGATCGACAGGGGTGGGGTAACTATGGCTACACCTTC. This encodes CASSDRQGWGNYGYTF.

This clonotype was seen a few times. Since a much larger clone is just one base distant, this may be a read error. The rearrangement uses TRBV24-1 and TRBJ2-3, with D uncertain. Looked up from germline, CDR1 is KGHDR and CDR2 is SFDVKD. This CDR3 spans 14 amino acids. CDR3 sequence: CATSDLQAADMQYF. CDR3 DNA sequence: TGTGCCACCAGTGATTTGCAGGCAGCAGATATGCAGTATTTT.

This clonotype has a count of ten or more. The chain has TRBV12-3 or TRBV12-4 and TRBJ2-1; D unresolved. The CDR3 is 16 residues long. V lost 4 bases to trimming and J lost 0 bases, with 13 bases between them. The DNA for the CDR3 is TGTGCCAGCAGTTCCCCAATGGCCAGCTCCTACAATGAGCAGTTCTTC. Translating gives CASSSPMASSYNEQFF.

About this clonotype: One end of the junction fails to match germline, which may point to a read error. The rearrangement uses TRBV9 and TRBJ2-3; D remains unclear. Germline loops: CDR1 SGDLS, CDR2 YYNGEE. The CDR3 spans 15 residues. CDR3 sequence reads: CANSVGVAATDTQYF. CDR3 DNA sequence: TGTGCCAACAGCGTAGGTGTCGCGGCCACAGATACGCAGTATTTT.

This clonotype was recorded a few times. This chain connects TRBV3-1 to TRBJ2-5; TRBD2 is a possible D gene (6 bases). This CDR3 comprises 13 residues. CDR1 is LGHDT, CDR2 YNNKEL, per germline (reference sequence). The V gene lost 4 bases and the J gene lost 3 bases, with 9 bases spanning the gap. The CDR3 coding sequence is TGTGCCAGCAGCCCGGCGGGAAAAGAGACCCAGTACTTC. Translating gives CASSPAGKETQYF.

This clonotype was counted many times. The chain has TRBV7-2 and TRBJ2-7; tentative D call: TRBD2 (6 bases). V was shortened by 1 base and J by 1 base, with 11 bases between the two germline ends. This CDR3 contains 15 residues. Germline V gene lookup returns CDR1 SGHTA and CDR2 FQGNSA. CDR3 nucleotide sequence: TGTGCCAGCAGCTTAGAGGGAGGAGGGTCCTACGAGCAGTACTTC. It yields the protein CASSLEGGGSYEQYF. The variable domain in full, completed from reference TRBV7-2 and TRBJ2-7, reads GAGVSQSPSNKVTEKGKDVELRCDPISGHTALYWYRQSLGQGLEFLIYFQGNSAPDKSGLPSDRFSAERTGGSVSTLTIQRTQQEDSAVYLCASSLEGGGSYEQYFGPGTRLTVT.

The chain uses TRBV5-1 and TRBJ2-4; TRBD1 matches 10 bases. Near its end, the DNA agrees better with TRBJ2-7, so the J call may be wrong. The germline V gene has CDR1 SGHRS and CDR2 YFSETQ. The CDR3 is 15 residues long. CDR3 coding DNA: TGCGCCAGCAGCTCACCCCGACAGGGGGCTGGCGAGCAGTACTTC. Encoded protein: CASSSPRQGAGEQYF.

This clonotype was detected a few times. CDR3 sequence reads: CASRTVGSSNEQYF. The DNA for the CDR3 is TGTGCCAGCAGGACAGTGGGTAGCAGCAATGAGCAGTACTTC. The chain joins TRBV6-6 to TRBJ2-7; a weak D match, TRBD1 (5 bases). With 6 bases removed from V and 7 bases from J, the gap between germline ends came to 19 bases. Per the germline V gene, CDR1 is MNHNY and CDR2 is SVGAGI (reference sequence). The CDR3 contains 14 residues.

This clonotype occurred a few times. V gene TRBV5-4 combines with J gene TRBJ1-1; weak D call: TRBD1 (6 bases). Germline-derived CDR1 and CDR2 are SGHNT and YYREEE (reference sequence). V lost 3 bases and J lost 2, with 11 bases in between. This CDR3 comprises 14 residues. CDR3 nucleotides: TGTGCCAGCAGCTCCGCGGGACACAACACTGAAGCTTTCTTT. Translating gives CASSSAGHNTEAFF.

A word on this clonotype: Likely a read error: the CDR3 ends without its conserved phenylalanine or tryptophan. The chain employs TRBV5-5 and TRBJ2-7, with 9 bases identical to TRBD1. Germline V gene data show CDR1 as SGHKS and CDR2 as YYEKEE (reference sequence). The V and J ends lost 3 bases and 7 bases, in that order; junction bases with no gene match: 17. The CDR3 length is 17 residues. In nucleotides, the CDR3 is TGTGCCAGCAGCTCGGTCCCGGGACAGGGAAAATCGGGGGAGCAGTACTTA. Its protein is CASSSVPGQGKSGEQYL.

In its sample, this clonotype was seen many times. This chain links TRBV27 with TRBJ1-2, with D possibly matching TRBD1 (6 bases). V dropped 3 bases and J dropped 4 bases, with 9 bases sitting between them. The CDR3 consists of 13 residues. Germline lookup yields CDR1 MNHEY and CDR2 SMNVEV (reference sequence). As DNA, the CDR3 is TGTGCCAGCAGTTTCTCGGGGGCCTATGGCTACACCTTC. It encodes CASSFSGAYGYTF.